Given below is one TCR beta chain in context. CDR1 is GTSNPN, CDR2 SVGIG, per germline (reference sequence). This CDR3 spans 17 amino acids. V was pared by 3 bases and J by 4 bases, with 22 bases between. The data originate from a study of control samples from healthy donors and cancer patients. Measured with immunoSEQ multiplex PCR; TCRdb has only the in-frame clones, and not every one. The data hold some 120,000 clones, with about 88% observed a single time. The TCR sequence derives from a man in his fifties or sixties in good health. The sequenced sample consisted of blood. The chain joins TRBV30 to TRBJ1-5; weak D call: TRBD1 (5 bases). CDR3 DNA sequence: TGTGCCTGGAGCCGGGACCGATTGGGGCTGATAAATCAGCCCCAGCATTTT. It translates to CAWSRDRLGLINQPQHF.